These 32 T cell receptor beta chains originate from one sample sequenced in a study of response to subunit inactivated influenza vaccine. TCRdb analysed the RT-PCR reads with MiXCR anew, one entry per CDR3 protein. The sample lists 500,000 to 550,000 distinct CDR3 sequences; approximately 7.6% were seen once. Material: PBMCs from blood, obtained less than 30 months after vaccination. The receptor set was obtained from a man aged 50-75 years who received an inactivated influenza vaccine.

The rearrangement uses TRBV6-1 and TRBJ2-7; 11 positions agree with TRBD1. The CDR3 length is 14 residues. Germline V CDR1 and CDR2: MNHNS, SASEGT. Trimming removed 5 bases from V and 4 bases from J; junction bases left unmatched: 4. CDR3 sequence (DNA): TGTGCCAGCAGTATGGGACAGGGGGTATACGAGCAGTACTTC. This sequence encodes CASSMGQGVYEQYF.

There are a few counts of this clonotype. The gene calls are TRBV24-1 and TRBJ2-1; TRBD2 aligns across 8 bases. The germline gives CDR1 KGHDR, CDR2 SFDVKD. Trimming at V came to 5 bases and at J to 10 bases, leaving 12 bases not matched to a gene. The CDR3 extends over 15 amino acids. The CDR3 region is CATSGTGLGDSEQFF. The CDR3 DNA sequence: TGTGCCACCAGTGGGACGGGACTAGGCGATTCGGAGCAGTTCTTC.

The sample holds many counts of this clonotype. The genes are TRBV5-1 and TRBJ1-6; the D is unclear. This CDR3 spans 14 amino acids. Trimming stripped 2 bases from V and 3 bases from J, with 6 bases between. CDR1 SGHRS and CDR2 YFSETQ come from the germline V gene. CDR3 sequence reads: CASSFGSYNSPLHF. The CDR3 region has the DNA TGCGCCAGCAGCTTCGGGAGCTATAATTCACCCCTCCACTTT.

This clonotype showed up many times. This sequence joins TRBV20-1 and TRBJ2-3; 13 nucleotides match TRBD2. The CDR3 has 20 residues. Trimming took 3 bases from V and 2 from J; bases not matched to a gene: 17. From germline, CDR1 is DFQATT and CDR2 SNEGSKA (reference sequence). The CDR3 DNA follows: TGCAGTGCTAGGGCTACTGGACTAGCGGGAGTCCCCTCTACCACAGATACGCAGTATTTT. As protein: CSARATGLAGVPSTTDTQYF.

This clonotype has more than one count but fewer than ten. For the CDR3, the DNA is TGTGCCAGCAGCACCGACATCCCTAACTATGGCTACACCTTC. Its translation is CASSTDIPNYGYTF. The V and J genes are TRBV12-3 or TRBV12-4 and TRBJ1-2; D unclear. Trimming cost V 6 bases and J 0 bases, with 11 bases left between them. CDR3 length equals 14 residues.

The chain carries TRBV5-1 and TRBJ1-1; D not resolved. The CDR3 totals 17 residues. Germline CDR1 SGHRS, CDR2 YFSETQ. Trimming pared 1 base from V and 4 bases from J, leaving 20 bases between. CDR3 amino acids: CASSLYGGIYQGTEAFF. As DNA, the CDR3 is TGCGCCAGCAGCTTGTATGGCGGGATCTATCAAGGCACTGAAGCTTTCTTT.

In this sample, this clonotype turned up many times. This chain joins TRBV21-1 and TRBJ1-1; the table names TRBD1, a call not compared with the DNA. TRBV21-1 is labeled a pseudogene. The length of the CDR3 is 14 residues. In DNA, the CDR3 is TGTGCCAGCAGCCCCGGTGGGGGAGACACTGAAGCTTTCTTT. It encodes CASSPGGGDTEAFF.

The chain recombines TRBV7-6 with TRBJ1-4, with TRBD1 matching over 8 bases. This CDR3 contains 14 residues. V was clipped by 5 bases and J by 8 bases; unmatched bases: 7. The V gene's germline CDR1 is SGHVS and CDR2 FNYEAQ. CDR3 bases: TGTGCCAGCAGCCAGGGGGCCCAGGCCGAAAAACTGTTTTTT. Protein: CASSQGAQAEKLFF. Full variable domain (rest looked up from reference TRBV7-6 and TRBJ1-4): GAGVSQSPRYKVTKRGQDVALRCDPISGHVSLYWYRQALGQGPEFLTYFNYEAQQDKSGLPNDRFSAERPEGSISTLTIQRTEQRDSAMYRCASSQGAQAEKLFFGSGTQLSVL.

This chain uses TRBV2 with TRBJ2-1; 12 nucleotides agree with TRBD2. The CDR3 is made up of 16 amino acids. CDR1 and CDR2 (germline): SNHLY, FYNNEI. J gave up 0 bases and V 6 bases, and 3 bases lay outside the gene matches. CDR3 in amino acids: CASRELAGGSYNEQFF. CDR3 in DNA: TGTGCCAGCAGGGAACTAGCGGGAGGCTCCTACAATGAGCAGTTCTTC.

This chain joins TRBV7-2 and TRBJ1-1, with D hard to call. Trimming removed 1 base from V and 0 bases from J, with 12 bases in between. Germline CDR1 reads SGHTA; CDR2 reads FQGNSA. The CDR3 is 16 amino acids. The CDR3 sequence is CASSLVPPFMNTEAFF. CDR3 bases: TGTGCCAGCAGCTTAGTCCCGCCGTTCATGAACACTGAAGCTTTCTTT.

This clonotype was observed many times. V gene TRBV20-1 combines with J gene TRBJ2-3; D unresolved. This CDR3 spans 16 amino acids. Germline V gene lookup returns CDR1 DFQATT and CDR2 SNEGSKA (reference sequence). Trimming cost V 0 bases and J 1 base, with 14 bases left between them. In nucleotides, the CDR3 is TGCAGTGCTAGAGATCGGCCCCGGAAGGGCACAGATACGCAGTATTTT. It encodes CSARDRPRKGTDTQYF.

This clonotype was seen a few times. The genes are TRBV20-1 and TRBJ1-3; D gene uncertain. Per germline, CDR1 DFQATT and CDR2 SNEGSKA (reference sequence). V gave up 5 bases and J gave up 0 bases, with 11 bases separating them. The CDR3 loop spans 14 amino acids. The CDR3 nucleotides are TGCAGTGCTCGGAACAGCGTCTCTGGAAACACCATATATTTT. Its translation: CSARNSVSGNTIYF.

Many counts were recorded for this clonotype. The chain recombines TRBV15 with TRBJ2-7; D might be TRBD1 (5 bases). This CDR3 has 16 residues. Trimming took off 0 bases at V and 3 bases at J, with 15 bases between the two ends. Germline assignment: CDR1 LNHNV and CDR2 YYDKDF (reference sequence). The CDR3 loop reads CATSRDGPRGIYEQYF. The CDR3 nucleotides read TGTGCCACCAGCAGAGATGGGCCAAGGGGAATCTACGAGCAGTACTTC.

There are a few counts of this clonotype. This sequence joins TRBV7-2 and TRBJ2-7, with D perhaps being TRBD1 or TRBD2 (5 bases each). This CDR3 spans 15 amino acids. Per germline, CDR1 SGHTA and CDR2 FQGNSA. Between the trimmed V and J ends, which lost 5 bases and 4 bases, there was a span of 18 bases. CDR3 bases: TGTGCCAGCAGCCTTACCCATTTGGGACCTTACGAGCAGTACTTC. Protein product: CASSLTHLGPYEQYF.

This clonotype was recorded at least ten times. The chain recombines TRBV7-8 with TRBJ2-5, with 7 bases matching TRBD2. The junction had 7 bases not matched to a gene; V was cut back by 1 base and J by 2 bases. The V gene's germline CDR1 is SGHVS and CDR2 FQNEAQ. CDR3 size: 16 residues. CDR3 coding DNA: TGTGCCAGCAGCTTAGGACTAGCCTTAATTCAAGAGACCCAGTACTTC. Its protein is CASSLGLALIQETQYF.

This clonotype was detected many times. The V gene is TRBV27, the J gene TRBJ2-5, with TRBD1 as a possible D gene (6 bases). The CDR3 sequence is 14 residues long. The ends were cut back, 4 bases at V and 2 bases at J, with 11 bases in the middle. CDR1 MNHEY and CDR2 SMNVEV come from the germline V gene (reference sequence). The CDR3 coding sequence is TGTGCCAGCAGTTCCCGACAGGAGCAAGAGACCCAGTACTTC. This translates into CASSSRQEQETQYF.

There are a few counts of this clonotype. This chain joins TRBV30 and TRBJ2-7; 9 nucleotides align to TRBD2. Per the germline V gene, CDR1 is GTSNPN and CDR2 is SVGIG (reference sequence). This CDR3 is 16 amino acids long. The ends lost 0 bases at V and 2 bases at J; junction bases unmatched: 8. The CDR3, as DNA: TGTGCCTGGAGTGTAGACGGCGGGAGGGCCGCCTACGAGCAGTACTTC. Translating gives CAWSVDGGRAAYEQYF.

This clonotype was counted a few times. The chain has TRBV5-4 and TRBJ2-1; no firm D call. The CDR3 extends over 15 amino acids. V was pared by 2 bases and J by 0 bases, with 9 bases between. Germline values: CDR1 SGHNT, CDR2 YYREEE (reference sequence). Here the CDR3 reads CASSLDGYSYNEQFF. CDR3 DNA sequence: TGTGCCAGCAGCTTAGATGGGTACTCCTACAATGAGCAGTTCTTC.

This clonotype has just a few counts. This chain connects TRBV27 to TRBJ2-1; D possibly corresponds to TRBD1 (6 bases). The germline V gene encodes CDR1 MNHEY and CDR2 SMNVEV (reference sequence). Trimming removed 4 bases from V and 7 bases from J, with 20 bases in between. The CDR3 consists of 16 residues. CDR3 sequence: CASSWGPRGSSNEQFF. The DNA for the CDR3 is TGTGCCAGCAGTTGGGGGCCCAGGGGCAGTTCAAATGAGCAGTTCTTC.

This clonotype was detected ten times or more. This chain connects TRBV4-3 to TRBJ2-7; D unresolved. Germline V CDR1 and CDR2: LGHNA, YSLEER. The CDR3 covers 17 residues. V dropped 0 bases and J dropped 6 bases, with 21 bases sitting between them. The CDR3 sequence is CASSQDLDVAIKREQYF. In DNA form, the CDR3 reads TGCGCCAGCAGCCAAGATCTCGATGTAGCAATTAAACGCGAGCAGTACTTC.

This clonotype was detected ten times or more. V usage is TRBV11-3 and J usage is TRBJ2-1; D is unclear. Trimming pared 5 bases from V and 4 bases from J, leaving 12 bases between. Germline CDR1 SGHNT, CDR2 YENEEA. CDR3 length: 14 amino acids. The CDR3 bases are TGTGCCAGCAGCCCTCCGGGCCTTTACAATGAGCAGTTCTTC. This codes for CASSPPGLYNEQFF.

At least ten counts were recorded for this clonotype. The chain joins TRBV5-1 to TRBJ2-2, with 14 bases matching TRBD2. Germline CDR1 and CDR2: SGHRS and YFSETQ. This CDR3 region has 16 residues. Trimming took 4 bases from V and 5 from J; bases not matched to a gene: 4. Here the CDR3 reads CASSAGLAGDTGELFF. In DNA form, the CDR3 reads TGCGCCAGCAGCGCGGGACTAGCGGGAGATACCGGGGAGCTGTTTTTT.

This clonotype was counted between two and nine times. The chain combines TRBV7-8 with TRBJ2-7; D might be TRBD1 or TRBD2, each matching 6 bases. CDR3 length: 14 residues. Trimming removed 4 bases at V and 4 bases at J, with 14 bases between. Germline CDR1 and CDR2: SGHVS and FQNEAQ. The CDR3 sequence is CASSYRGPSYEQYF. The CDR3 nucleotides read TGTGCCAGCAGCTACCGGGGGCCCAGTTACGAGCAGTACTTC.

In this sample, this clonotype turned up many times. The V and J genes are TRBV15 and TRBJ2-7, with 9 bases that match TRBD2. V dropped 1 base and J dropped 5; count of bases not matched to a gene: 6. CDR1 and CDR2 from the germline V gene are LNHNV and YYDKDF (reference sequence). This CDR3 comprises 15 residues. Here the CDR3 DNA reads TGTGCCACCAGCAGAGGTAGCGGGGGACCCCACGAGCAGTACTTC. It encodes CATSRGSGGPHEQYF.

The sample holds many counts of this clonotype. The V call is TRBV20-1, the J call TRBJ2-3; 11 bases align to TRBD2. The CDR3 totals 13 residues. The germline V gene has CDR1 DFQATT and CDR2 SNEGSKA (reference sequence). With 3 bases clipped from V and 6 bases from J, the junction kept 2 bases outside the gene matches. CDR3 nucleotides: TGCAGTGCTAGTAGCGGGAGGGCCGATACGCAGTATTTT. It codes for CSASSGRADTQYF.

This clonotype was counted ten times or more. The chain links TRBV29-1 to TRBJ2-1; TRBD2 aligns across 11 bases. This CDR3 region has 15 residues. Looked up from germline, CDR1 is SQVTM and CDR2 is ANQGSEA. The junction had 15 bases not matched to a gene; V was cut back by 7 bases and J by 10 bases. CDR3 protein: CSGGGGSGRAWEQFF. CDR3 bases: TGCAGCGGCGGAGGCGGTAGCGGGAGGGCTTGGGAGCAGTTCTTC.

This clonotype has just a few counts. This chain connects TRBV5-1 to TRBJ1-4, with a possible D match to TRBD1 (5 bases). Germline V gene lookup returns CDR1 SGHRS and CDR2 YFSETQ. CDR3 size: 14 residues. V was clipped by 4 bases and J by 4 bases, with 11 bases between them. CDR3 nucleotides: TGCGCCAGCAGCGCAGGACACGTTAATGAAAAACTGTTTTTT. Protein product: CASSAGHVNEKLFF.

As for this clonotype: Here the CDR3 omits its conserved ending phenylalanine or tryptophan, so a read error is the likely source. The V call is TRBV24-1, the J call TRBJ2-6; D is undetermined. This CDR3 is built from 17 residues. V was cut by 9 bases and J by 1 base, with 18 bases left in between. Per germline, CDR1 KGHDR and CDR2 SFDVKD. The CDR3 loop reads CATPSFSDLSGANVLTS. CDR3 coding DNA: TGTGCCACCCCTTCTTTCTCGGATCTGTCTGGGGCCAACGTCCTGACTTCC.

The table lists this clonotype with many counts. This chain joins TRBV6-1 and TRBJ2-1, with 10 bases identical to TRBD2. CDR1 is MNHNS, CDR2 SASEGT, per germline. The CDR3 covers 16 residues. J gave up 7 bases and V 6 bases, and 12 bases lay outside the gene matches. CDR3 nucleotides: TGTGCCAGCAGCGCGCAACTAGCGGGGAATGGGAATGAGCAGTTCTTC. Translation: CASSAQLAGNGNEQFF.

There are many counts of this clonotype. The genes are TRBV12-3 or TRBV12-4 and TRBJ2-3, with D unclear. Trimming removed 3 bases at V and 2 bases at J, with 12 bases between. This CDR3 has 15 amino acids. The CDR3 protein is CASSFSPNYTDTQYF. As DNA, the CDR3 is TGTGCCAGCAGTTTCTCCCCTAACTACACAGATACGCAGTATTTT.

This clonotype has only a few counts. J is TRBJ1-2 and V is TRBV20-1, with 7 bases that match TRBD1. This CDR3 has 14 residues. After removal of 0 bases from V and 3 bases from J, the junction contained 4 bases not matched to a gene. Per germline, CDR1 DFQATT and CDR2 SNEGSKA (reference sequence). CDR3 coding DNA: TGCAGTGCTAGAGATCCCCAGGGGGACTATGGCTACACCTTC. It specifies CSARDPQGDYGYTF.

This clonotype was counted a few times. V is TRBV11-3 and J is TRBJ2-7; 10 nucleotides align to TRBD2. The CDR3 has 16 amino acids. Germline CDR1 SGHNT, CDR2 YENEEA. J lost 1 base, V lost 6 bases, and 9 bases had no gene match. Here the CDR3 DNA reads TGTGCCAGCAGTCTTCTAGCGGGAGTACGGTCCTACGAGCAGTACTTC. Protein: CASSLLAGVRSYEQYF. Full variable domain (remainder filled in from reference TRBV11-3 and TRBJ2-7): EAGVVQSPRYKIIEKKQPVAFWCNPISGHNTLYWYLQNLGQGPELLIRYENEEAVDDSQLPKDRFSAERLKGVDSTLKIQPAELGDSAVYLCASSLLAGVRSYEQYFGPGTRLTVT.